This TCR beta chain was documented in a study of shared clonotypes between healthy human individuals. This clone was seen only once. As yet, its antigen is unknown. General observations from the study: Compared with memory subsets, naive subsets generally had larger estimated richness. Researchers sampled only blood; tissue repertoires likely differ.

Per the study methods: ImmunoSEQ output held junction-only sequences without quality scores, so filtering differed. The protocol was immunoSEQ multiplex PCR, while the TCRdb copy is restricted to in-frame clones and leaves out a portion. The DNA gave D and trimming, while V, J and clone size come from that table. The sample contains some 2,000,000 clones, 95% of which appear only once. Sequencing used naive CD4+ T cells sorted from blood. Subset meaning: CD45RA+ positively selected. The receptor's source is a man between 18 and 35 years old in good health.

CDR3 sequence (DNA): TGTGCCTGGAGTCGGGGGAATTCACCCCTCCACTTT. It translates to CAWSRGNSPLHF. V and J are TRBV30 and TRBJ1-6; possible D gene TRBD1, 5 bases. Trimming pared 2 bases from V and 7 bases from J, leaving 6 bases between. Germline V gene lookup returns CDR1 GTSNPN and CDR2 SVGIG (reference sequence). This CDR3 region has 12 residues.